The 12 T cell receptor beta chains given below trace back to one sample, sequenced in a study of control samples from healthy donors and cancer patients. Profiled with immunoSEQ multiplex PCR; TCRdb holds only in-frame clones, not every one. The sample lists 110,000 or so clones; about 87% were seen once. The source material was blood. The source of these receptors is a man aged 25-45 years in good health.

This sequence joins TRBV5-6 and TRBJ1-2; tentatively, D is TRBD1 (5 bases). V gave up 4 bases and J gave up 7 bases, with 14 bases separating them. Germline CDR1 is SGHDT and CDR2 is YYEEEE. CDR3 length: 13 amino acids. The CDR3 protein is CASSRRVVGGYTF. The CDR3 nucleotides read TGTGCCAGCAGCCGCAGGGTGGTAGGTGGCTACACCTTC.

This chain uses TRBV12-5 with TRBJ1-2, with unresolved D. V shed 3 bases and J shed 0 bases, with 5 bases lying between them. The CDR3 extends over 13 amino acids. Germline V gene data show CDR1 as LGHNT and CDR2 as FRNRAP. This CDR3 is CASGLGANYGYTF. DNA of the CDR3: TGTGCTAGTGGTTTAGGTGCTAACTATGGCTACACCTTC.

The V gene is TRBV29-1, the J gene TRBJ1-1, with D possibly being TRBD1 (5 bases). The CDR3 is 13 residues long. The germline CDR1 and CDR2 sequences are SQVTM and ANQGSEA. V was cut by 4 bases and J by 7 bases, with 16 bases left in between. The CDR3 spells CSVVRQSPYEAFF. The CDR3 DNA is TGCAGCGTTGTCCGACAGTCCCCCTATGAAGCTTTCTTT. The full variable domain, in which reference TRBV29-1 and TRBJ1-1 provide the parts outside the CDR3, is SAVISQKPSRDICQRGTSLTIQCQVDSQVTMMFWYRQQPGQSLTLIATANQGSEATYESGFVIDKFPISRPNLTFSTLTVSNMSPEDSSIYLCSVVRQSPYEAFFGQGTRLTVV.

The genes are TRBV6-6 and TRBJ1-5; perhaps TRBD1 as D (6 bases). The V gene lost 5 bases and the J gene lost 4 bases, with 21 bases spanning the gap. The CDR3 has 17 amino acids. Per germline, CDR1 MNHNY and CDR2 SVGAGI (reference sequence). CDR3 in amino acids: CASSPSVLSQGNQPQHF. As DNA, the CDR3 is TGTGCCAGCAGTCCGTCCGTCCTAAGTCAGGGGAATCAGCCCCAGCATTTT.

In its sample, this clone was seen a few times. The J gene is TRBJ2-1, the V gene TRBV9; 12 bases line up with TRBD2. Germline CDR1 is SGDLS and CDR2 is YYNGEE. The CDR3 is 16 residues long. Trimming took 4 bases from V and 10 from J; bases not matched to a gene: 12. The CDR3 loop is CASSPFASGGAREQFF. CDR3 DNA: TGTGCCAGCAGCCCGTTTGCTAGCGGGGGGGCCCGCGAGCAGTTCTTC.

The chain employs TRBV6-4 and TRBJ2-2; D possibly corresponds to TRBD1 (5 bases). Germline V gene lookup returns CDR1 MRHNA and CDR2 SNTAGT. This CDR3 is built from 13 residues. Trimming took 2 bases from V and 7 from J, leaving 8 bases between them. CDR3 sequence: CASSDAGIGELFF. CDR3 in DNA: TGTGCCAGCAGTGACGCAGGGATCGGGGAGCTGTTTTTT.

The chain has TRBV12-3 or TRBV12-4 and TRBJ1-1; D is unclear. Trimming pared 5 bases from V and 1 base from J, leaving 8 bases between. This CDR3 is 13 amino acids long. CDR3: CASSQEGNTEAFF. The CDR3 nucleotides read TGTGCCAGCAGTCAGGAGGGGAACACTGAAGCTTTCTTT.

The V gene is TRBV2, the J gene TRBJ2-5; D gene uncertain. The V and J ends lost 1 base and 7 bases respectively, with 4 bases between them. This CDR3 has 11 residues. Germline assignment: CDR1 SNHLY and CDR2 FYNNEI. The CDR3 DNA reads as TGTGCCAGCAGTGAAGGGGGGACCCAGTACTTC. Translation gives CASSEGGTQYF.

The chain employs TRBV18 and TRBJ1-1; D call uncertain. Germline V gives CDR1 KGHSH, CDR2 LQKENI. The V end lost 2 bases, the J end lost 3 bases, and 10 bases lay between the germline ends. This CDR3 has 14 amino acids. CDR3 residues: CASSPVTAYTEAFF. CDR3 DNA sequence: TGTGCCAGCTCACCAGTAACCGCGTACACTGAAGCTTTCTTT. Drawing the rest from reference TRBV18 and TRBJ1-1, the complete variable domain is NAGVMQNPRHLVRRRGQEARLRCSPMKGHSHVYWYRQLPEEGLKFMVYLQKENIIDESGMPKERFSAEFPKEGPSILRIQQVVRGDSAAYFCASSPVTAYTEAFFGQGTRLTVV.

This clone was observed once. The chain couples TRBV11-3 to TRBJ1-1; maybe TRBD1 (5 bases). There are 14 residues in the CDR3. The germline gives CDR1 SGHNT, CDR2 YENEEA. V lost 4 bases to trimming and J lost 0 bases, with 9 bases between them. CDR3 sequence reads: CASSYSGMNTEAFF. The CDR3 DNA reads TGTGCCAGCAGCTACTCAGGGATGAACACTGAAGCTTTCTTT.

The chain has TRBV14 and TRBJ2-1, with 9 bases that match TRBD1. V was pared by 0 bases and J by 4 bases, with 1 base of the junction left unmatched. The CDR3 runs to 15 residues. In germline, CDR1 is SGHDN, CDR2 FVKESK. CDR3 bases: TGTGCCAGCAGCCAAGAACAGGGGGCGTACAATGAGCAGTTCTTC. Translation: CASSQEQGAYNEQFF. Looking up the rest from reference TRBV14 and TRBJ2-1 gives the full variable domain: EAGVTQFPSHSVIEKGQTVTLRCDPISGHDNLYWYRRVMGKEIKFLLHFVKESKQDESGMPNNRFLAERTGGTYSTLKVQPAELEDSGVYFCASSQEQGAYNEQFFGPGTRLTVL.

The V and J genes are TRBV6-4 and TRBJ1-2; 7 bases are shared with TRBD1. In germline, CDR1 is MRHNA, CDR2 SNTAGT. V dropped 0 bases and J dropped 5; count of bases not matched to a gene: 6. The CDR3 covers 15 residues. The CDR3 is CASSDSNPGQYGYTF. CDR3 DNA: TGTGCCAGCAGTGACTCGAATCCGGGACAGTATGGCTACACCTTC.